This passage covers 5 T cell receptor beta chains from one sample sequenced in a study of tumor-infiltrating lymphocytes in localized non-small cell lung cancer. TCRdb's copy holds only in-frame clones and misses some; the assay was immunoSEQ multiplex PCR. The table lists roughly 12,000 clones, 80% to 90% of them singletons. Sequenced material: uninvolved lung tissue not adjacent to the tumor. All receptors derive from a human donor with non-small cell lung cancer.

This chain joins TRBV29-1 and TRBJ2-2, with D perhaps TRBD1 (6 bases). CDR1 is SQVTM and CDR2 is ANQGSEA in the germline V gene. The CDR3 runs 12 residues. The germline V and J ends were trimmed by 0 bases and 13 bases, with 12 bases remaining between them. The CDR3 DNA reads as TGCAGCGTTGAAGATCGCAGGGGTGGGCTGTTTTTT. It is translated as CSVEDRRGGLFF.

V usage is TRBV27 and J usage is TRBJ1-1, with D uncertain. Germline-derived CDR1 and CDR2 are MNHEY and SMNVEV (reference sequence). Trimming pared 7 bases from V and 6 bases from J, leaving 9 bases between. The CDR3 spans 11 residues. CDR3 coding DNA: TGTGCCAGCACCTGGGGAGCTGAAGCTTTCTTT. It specifies CASTWGAEAFF.

The chain carries TRBV6-1 and TRBJ1-5, with unresolved D. Germline CDR1 MNHNS, CDR2 SASEGT. The germline V and J ends were trimmed by 4 bases and 0 bases, with 16 bases remaining between them. The CDR3 loop spans 17 amino acids. The CDR3 DNA is TGTGCCAGCAGTGTAATAGCTGGTTCGAATAGCAATCAGCCCCAGCATTTT. It encodes CASSVIAGSNSNQPQHF.

A few counts support this clone. The V gene is TRBV7-6, the J gene TRBJ1-5; D unresolved. V gave up 5 bases and J gave up 7 bases, with 6 bases separating them. In germline, CDR1 is SGHVS, CDR2 FNYEAQ. This CDR3 is 11 amino acids long. The CDR3 spells CASSPLQPQHF. As DNA, the CDR3 is TGTGCCAGCAGCCCCCTCCAGCCCCAGCATTTT.

V usage is TRBV11-3 and J usage is TRBJ1-1; D might be TRBD1 (5 bases). This CDR3 is 20 amino acids long. V lost 1 base, J lost 0 bases, and 24 bases lay in between. The V gene's germline CDR1 is SGHNT and CDR2 YENEEA. In DNA, the CDR3 is TGTGCCAGCAGCTTAGGGTCGATAAGGCCGGGGGTCCTTATGAACACTGAAGCTTTCTTT. Its protein is CASSLGSIRPGVLMNTEAFF. Using reference TRBV11-3 and TRBJ1-1 for the parts outside the CDR3, the full variable domain is EAGVVQSPRYKIIEKKQPVAFWCNPISGHNTLYWYLQNLGQGPELLIRYENEEAVDDSQLPKDRFSAERLKGVDSTLKIQPAELGDSAVYLCASSLGSIRPGVLMNTEAFFGQGTRLTVV.